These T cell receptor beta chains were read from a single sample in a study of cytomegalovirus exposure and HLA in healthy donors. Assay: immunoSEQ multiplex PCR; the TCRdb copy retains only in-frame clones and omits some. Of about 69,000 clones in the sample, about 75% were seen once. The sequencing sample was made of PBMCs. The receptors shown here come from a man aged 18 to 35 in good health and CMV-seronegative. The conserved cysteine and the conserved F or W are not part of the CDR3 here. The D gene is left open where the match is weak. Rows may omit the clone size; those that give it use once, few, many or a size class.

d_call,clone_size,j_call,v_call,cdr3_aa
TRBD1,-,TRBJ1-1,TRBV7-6,ASSSRDRGPLGTTEAF
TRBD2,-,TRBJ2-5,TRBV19,ASSDRASGEETQY
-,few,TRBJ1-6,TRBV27,ASSLRGGSYNSPLH
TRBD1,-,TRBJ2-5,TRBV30,AWSGRGQETQY
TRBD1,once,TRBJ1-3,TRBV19,ASTKKGQLSGNTIY
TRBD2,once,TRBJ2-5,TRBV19,ASSSGGAQETQY
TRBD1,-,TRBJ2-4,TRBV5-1,ASSHGDRVGDIQY
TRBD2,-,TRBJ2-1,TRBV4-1,ASSQRGLAGEGEQF
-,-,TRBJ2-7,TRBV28,ASGKAGGGVNEQY
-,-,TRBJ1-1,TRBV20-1,SAGGQSEAF
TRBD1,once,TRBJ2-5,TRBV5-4,ASSGNRGQRTQY
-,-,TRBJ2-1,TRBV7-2,ASSLGGDEQF
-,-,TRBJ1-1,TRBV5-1,ASSSGGAYNTEAF
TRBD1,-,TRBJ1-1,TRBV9,ASSVRGQGWGDTEAF
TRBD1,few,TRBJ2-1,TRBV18,ASSPPTRQGNEQF
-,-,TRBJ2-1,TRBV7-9,ASSSGWDEQF
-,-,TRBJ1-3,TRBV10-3,AISESRQGPYSGNTIY
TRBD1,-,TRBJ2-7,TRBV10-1,ASTLDRFGYEQY
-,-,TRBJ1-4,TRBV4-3,ASSQEMGRGGDEKLF
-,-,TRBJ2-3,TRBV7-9,ASSLVLSSWGTDTQY
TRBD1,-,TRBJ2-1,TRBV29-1,SVEGQGSGNEQF
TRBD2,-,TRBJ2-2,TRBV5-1,ASSLRASGGSTGELF
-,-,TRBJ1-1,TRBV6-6,ASTAAVGTEAF
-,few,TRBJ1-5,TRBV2,ASSEVQGNQPQH
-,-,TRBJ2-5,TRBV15,ATSRGEQSSQETQY
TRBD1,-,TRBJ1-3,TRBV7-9,ASSTNRGGLGNTIY
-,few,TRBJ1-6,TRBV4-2,ASSQEVSAGVGNSPLH
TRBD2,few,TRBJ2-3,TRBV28,ASSRLREGTDTQY
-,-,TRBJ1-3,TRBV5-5,ASSFQQGFSGNTIY
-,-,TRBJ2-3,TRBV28,ASSLSRRGDTQY
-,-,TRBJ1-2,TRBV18,ASSRDRPANYGYT
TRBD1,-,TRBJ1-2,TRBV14,ASSQDGQGAGYT
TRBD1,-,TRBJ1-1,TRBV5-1,ASSLGTGRVEAF
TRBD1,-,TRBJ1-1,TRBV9,ASSLGAGGGTEAF
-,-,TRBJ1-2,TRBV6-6,ASSYWGGGGYT
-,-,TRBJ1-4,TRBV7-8,ASSREVGLVNEKLF
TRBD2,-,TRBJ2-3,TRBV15,ATSRDQLAGGTDTQY
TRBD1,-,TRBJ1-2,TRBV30,AWSVGTGGGYT
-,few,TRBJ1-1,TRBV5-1,ASWGGRMNTEAF